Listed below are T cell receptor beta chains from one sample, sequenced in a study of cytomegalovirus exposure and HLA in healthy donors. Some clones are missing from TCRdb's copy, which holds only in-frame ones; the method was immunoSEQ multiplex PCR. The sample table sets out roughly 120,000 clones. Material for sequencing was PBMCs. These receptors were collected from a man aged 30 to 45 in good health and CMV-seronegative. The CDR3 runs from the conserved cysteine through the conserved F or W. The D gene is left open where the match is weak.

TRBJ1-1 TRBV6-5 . TGTGCCAGCAGTTACAGGGACACGAACACTGAAGCTTTCTTT CASSYRDTNTEAFF
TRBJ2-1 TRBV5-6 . TGTGCCAGCAGGGCCGCAGGGGCGAACAATGAGCAGTTCTTC CASRAAGANNEQFF
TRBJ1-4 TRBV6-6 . TGTGCCAGCAGTTACTATTACAGGTTTGAAAAACTGTTTTTT CASSYYYRFEKLFF
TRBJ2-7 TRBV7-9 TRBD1 TGTGCCAGCAGCCCCGGACAGGGGCGAGAGCAGTACTTC CASSPGQGREQYF
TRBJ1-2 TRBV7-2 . TGTGCCAGCAGCGGCCCGGCCGGGGGGAGCTATGGCTACACCTTC CASSGPAGGSYGYTF
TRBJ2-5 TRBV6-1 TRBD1 TGTGCCAGCAAGAGGGCGGCAGGGGGAGAGACCCAGTACTTC CASKRAAGGETQYF
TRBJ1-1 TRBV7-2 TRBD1 TGTGCCAGCAGCTTAGAGGGGGCGGGCAGTGAAGCTTTCTTT CASSLEGAGSEAFF
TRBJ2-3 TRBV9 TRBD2 TGTGCCAGCAGCGTACGGGGGGACCCAGATACGCAGTATTTT CASSVRGDPDTQYF
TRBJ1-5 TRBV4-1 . TGCGCCAGCAGCCAAGAGTCTCCCGACAGGCTCTCATATAGCAATCAGCCCCAGCATTTT CASSQESPDRLSYSNQPQHF
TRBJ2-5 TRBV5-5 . TGTGCCAGCAGCCCCTCTGGGGCGGGGAAGACCCAGTACTTC CASSPSGAGKTQYF
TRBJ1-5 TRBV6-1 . TGTGCCAGCACCGAGGGCAACAACTACAATCAGCCCCAGCATTTT CASTEGNNYNQPQHF
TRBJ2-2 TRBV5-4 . TGTGCCAGCAGCTTTCTTATTTCAGATATCCCCGGGGAGCTGTTTTTT CASSFLISDIPGELFF